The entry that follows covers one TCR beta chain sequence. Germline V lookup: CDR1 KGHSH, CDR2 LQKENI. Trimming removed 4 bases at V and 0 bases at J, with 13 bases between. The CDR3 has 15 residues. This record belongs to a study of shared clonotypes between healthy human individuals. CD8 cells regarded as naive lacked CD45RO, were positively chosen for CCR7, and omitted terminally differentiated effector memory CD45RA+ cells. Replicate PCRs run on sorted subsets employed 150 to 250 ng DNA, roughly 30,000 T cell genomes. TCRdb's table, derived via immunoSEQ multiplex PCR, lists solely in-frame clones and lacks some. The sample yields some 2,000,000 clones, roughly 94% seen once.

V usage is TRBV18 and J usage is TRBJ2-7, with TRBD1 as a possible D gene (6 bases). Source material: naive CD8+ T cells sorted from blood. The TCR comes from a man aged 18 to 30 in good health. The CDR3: CASSLRTVSSYEQYF. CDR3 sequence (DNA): TGTGCCAGCTCACTCCGGACAGTGAGCTCCTACGAGCAGTACTTC.